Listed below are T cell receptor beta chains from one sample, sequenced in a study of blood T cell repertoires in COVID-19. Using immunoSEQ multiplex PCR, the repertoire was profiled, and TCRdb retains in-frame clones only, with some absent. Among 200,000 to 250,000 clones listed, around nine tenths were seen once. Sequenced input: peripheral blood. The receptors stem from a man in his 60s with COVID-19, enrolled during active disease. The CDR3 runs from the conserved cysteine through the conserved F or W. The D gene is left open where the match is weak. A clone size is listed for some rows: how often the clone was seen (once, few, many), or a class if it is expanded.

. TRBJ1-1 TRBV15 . TGTGCCACCAGCAGAGATTTTAGGAGGGTAGGCACTGAAGCTTTCTTT CATSRDFRRVGTEAFF
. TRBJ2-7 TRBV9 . TGTGCCAGCAGCGTAGAGGGGGAATTCTCCTACGAGCAGTACTTC CASSVEGEFSYEQYF
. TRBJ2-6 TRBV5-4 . TGTGCCAGCAGCTTGGGCGGGGCTGGGGCCAACGTCCTGACTTTC CASSLGGAGANVLTF
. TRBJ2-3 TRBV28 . TGTGCCAGCAGTTTTCCGGGAGACAAGGCAGATACGCAGTATTTT CASSFPGDKADTQYF
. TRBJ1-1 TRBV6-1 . TGTGCCAGCAGTGAAGAGGCAGGATTGAACACTGAAGCTTTCTTT CASSEEAGLNTEAFF
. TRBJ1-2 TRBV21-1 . TGTGCCAGCAGCAAAACGGCCCAGACAGGGAAGGATGGCTACACCTTC CASSKTAQTGKDGYTF
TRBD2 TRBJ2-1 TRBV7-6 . TGTGCCAGCAGCTTGAAAACTAGCGGGGATGAGCAGTTCTTC CASSLKTSGDEQFF
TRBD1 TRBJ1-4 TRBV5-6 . TGTGCCAGCAGCCCGACCGGGACAGGGGGTGAAAAACTGTTTTTT CASSPTGTGGEKLFF
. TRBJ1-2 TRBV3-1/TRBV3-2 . TGTGCCAGCAGCCCAGGGGTAAGATATGGCTACACCTTC CASSPGVRYGYTF
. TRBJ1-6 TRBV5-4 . TGTGCCAGCAGCTTGCAGGGGATCTATAATTCACCCCTCCACTTT CASSLQGIYNSPLHF
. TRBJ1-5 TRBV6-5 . TGTGCCAGCAGGAGGACAAATAGCAATCAGCCCCAGCATTTT CASRRTNSNQPQHF
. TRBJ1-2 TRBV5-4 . TGTGCCAGCACCCTGGGAGGGACGGCGTATGGCTACACCTTC CASTLGGTAYGYTF
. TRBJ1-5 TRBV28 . TGTGCCAGCAGTCGACAGACCGCAACTTTTTGGCAGCCCCAGCATTTT CASSRQTATFWQPQHF
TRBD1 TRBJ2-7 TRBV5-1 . TGCGCCAGCAGCGGGGACAGGGCGTTGTACGAGCAGTACTTC CASSGDRALYEQYF
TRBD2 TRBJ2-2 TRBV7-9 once TGTGCCAGCAGCTTCTCCCTCAGCGGGAGAAAGGGCAACACCGGGGAGCTGTTTTTT CASSFSLSGRKGNTGELFF
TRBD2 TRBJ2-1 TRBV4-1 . TGCGCCAGCAGCCAAGAACCGACAGGAGGACTAGCGACCAATGAGCAGTTCTTC CASSQEPTGGLATNEQFF
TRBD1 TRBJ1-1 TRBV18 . TGTGCCAGCTCTGGACAGGGAGTGAACACTGAAGCTTTCTTT CASSGQGVNTEAFF
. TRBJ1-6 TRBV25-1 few TGTGCCAGCGGAGGGGGGGGCAATTCACCCCTCCACTTT CASGGGGNSPLHF
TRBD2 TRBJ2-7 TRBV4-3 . TGCGCCAGCAGCCCGGGACTAGCGGGAGGGAGGGGCTCCTACGAGCAGTACTTC CASSPGLAGGRGSYEQYF
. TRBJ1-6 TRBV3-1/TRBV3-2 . TGTGCCAGCAGCCATGGGGCACCTCCACCCCTCCACTTT CASSHGAPPPLHF
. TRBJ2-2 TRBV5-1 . TGCGCCAGCAGCTTTTATTACGGTGTCACCGGGGAGCTGTTTTTT CASSFYYGVTGELFF
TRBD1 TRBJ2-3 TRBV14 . TGTGCCAGCAGCCAAGTATGGGACAGGAGTTTAGCAGATACGCAGTATTTT CASSQVWDRSLADTQYF
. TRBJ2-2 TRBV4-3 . TGCGCCAGCAGCCAAGCAGGGTCTGGCGGGGAGCTGTTTTTT CASSQAGSGGELFF
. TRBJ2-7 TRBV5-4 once TGTGCCAGCAGCAAGGAGTTTCCCCCCTACGAGCAGTACTTC CASSKEFPPYEQYF
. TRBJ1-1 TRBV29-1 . TGCAGCGTTGAAGGCGGGGATTACACTGAAGCTTTCTTT CSVEGGDYTEAFF
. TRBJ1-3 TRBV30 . TGTGCCTGGAGTGTGGGCCTCCCTGGAAACACCATATATTTT CAWSVGLPGNTIYF
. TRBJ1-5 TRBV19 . TGTGCCAGTAGTATAGCGGGTGGCAATCAGCCCCAGCATTTT CASSIAGGNQPQHF
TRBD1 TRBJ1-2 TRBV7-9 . TGTGCCAGCAGCTTAGCGGGGACAGGGAAGAGCTACACCTTC CASSLAGTGKSYTF
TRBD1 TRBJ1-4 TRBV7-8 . TGTGCCAGCAGCTTAGTAGGGACAGGGGGCACTAATGAAAAACTGTTTTTT CASSLVGTGGTNEKLFF
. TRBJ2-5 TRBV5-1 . TGCGCCAGCAGCCAGGGCCGGGAGACCCAGTACTTC CASSQGRETQYF
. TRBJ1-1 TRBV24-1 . TGTGCCACCAGTCAGAACACTGAAGCTTTCTTT CATSQNTEAFF
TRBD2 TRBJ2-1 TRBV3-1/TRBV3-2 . TGTGCCAGCAGCCAGTTAGGCGGGAGGCAATACAATGAGCAGTTCTTC CASSQLGGRQYNEQFF
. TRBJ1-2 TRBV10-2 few TGCGCCAGCAGTGAGTCGCGGGGTTTTGGCGGCTACACCTTC CASSESRGFGGYTF
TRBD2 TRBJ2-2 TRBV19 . TGTGCCAGTAGTATAGATCTCGGGACTAGCGGGAGGTCCGGGGAGCTGTTTTTT CASSIDLGTSGRSGELFF
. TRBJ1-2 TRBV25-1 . TGTGCCAGCAGTGAATCCAGAAACTATGGCTACACCTTC CASSESRNYGYTF
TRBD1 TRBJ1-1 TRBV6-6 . TGTGCCAGCAGTCTATCGACAGGGATGAACACTGAAGCTTTCTTT CASSLSTGMNTEAFF
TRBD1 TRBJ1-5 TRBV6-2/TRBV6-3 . TGTGCCAGCAGTCCCGGACAGGGTGTAAATCAGCCCCAGCATTTT CASSPGQGVNQPQHF
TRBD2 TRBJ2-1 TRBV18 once TGTGCCAGCTCACCAAGTGTGGGACTAACCTACAATGAGCAGTTCTTC CASSPSVGLTYNEQFF
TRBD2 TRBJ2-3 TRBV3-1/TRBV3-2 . TGTGCCAGCAGCCCAACTAGCGGGAGTGGGGCAGATACGCAGTATTTT CASSPTSGSGADTQYF
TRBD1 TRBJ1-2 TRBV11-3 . TGTGCCAGCAGCTTAGGAGGGACAGGGACGACCCATGGCTACACCTTC CASSLGGTGTTHGYTF
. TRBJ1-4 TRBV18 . TGTGCCAGCTCTGTGAGTCGGGAGTCTAATGAAAAACTGTTTTTT CASSVSRESNEKLFF
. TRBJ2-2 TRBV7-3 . TGTGCCAGCAGCTTAACTCCCAGCGGGAACACCGGGGAGCTGTTTTTT CASSLTPSGNTGELFF
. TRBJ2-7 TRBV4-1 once TGCGCCAGCAGCCAAGGCCCCGTGGCAGACGAGCAGTACTTC CASSQGPVADEQYF
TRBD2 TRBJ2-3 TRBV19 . TGTGCCAGTTCCTCGGCGGGAGGACCCACAGATACGCAGTATTTT CASSSAGGPTDTQYF
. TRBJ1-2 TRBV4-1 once TGCGCCAGCAGCCAAGAGGACTCATCCCCTTGGGGCTACACCTTC CASSQEDSSPWGYTF
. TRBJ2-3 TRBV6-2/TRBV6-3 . TGTGCCAGCAGTTTCCGACACCGATCCGGCGGGACTAGCACAGATACGCAGTATTTT CASSFRHRSGGTSTDTQYF
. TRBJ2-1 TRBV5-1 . TGCGCCAGCAGCTTGGCGCCGGCGGGTAGCTCCTACAATGAGCAGTTCTTC CASSLAPAGSSYNEQFF
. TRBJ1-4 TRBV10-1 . TGCGCCAGCAGTGAGTCGACGACAAGTGAAAAACTGTTTTTT CASSESTTSEKLFF
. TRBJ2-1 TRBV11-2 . TGTGCCAGCAGCTTAGATTCTGTTGCTAACAATGAGCAGTTCTTC CASSLDSVANNEQFF
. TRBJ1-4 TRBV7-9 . TGTGCCAGCAGCTTACTGACGACAGGAATCAATGAAAAACTGTTTTTT CASSLLTTGINEKLFF
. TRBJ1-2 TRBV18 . TGTGCCAGCTCACCGATCGCAGGCGGGGACTATGGCTACACCTTC CASSPIAGGDYGYTF
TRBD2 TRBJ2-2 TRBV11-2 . TGTGCCAGCACCCCAGCTAGCGGGCGGGGTGGGGAGCTGTTTTTT CASTPASGRGGELFF
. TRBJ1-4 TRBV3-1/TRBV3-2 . TGTGCCAGCAGCCTTAGCCAGGGTCTTCATTCAACTAATGAAAAACTGTTTTTT CASSLSQGLHSTNEKLFF
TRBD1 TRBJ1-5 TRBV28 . TGTGCCAGCAGTTCTGGACAGGGGGCCCATCAGCCCCAGCATTTT CASSSGQGAHQPQHF
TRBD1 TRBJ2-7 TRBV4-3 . TGCGCCAGCAGCCAAGTAGGACAGGGGACCAACGAGCAGTACTTC CASSQVGQGTNEQYF
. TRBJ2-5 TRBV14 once TGTGCCAGCAGCCGGACGGGAAGAGAGACCCAGTACTTC CASSRTGRETQYF
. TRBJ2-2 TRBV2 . TGTGCCAGCAGTGAAATGGGGCAAGGCACCGGGGAGCTGTTTTTT CASSEMGQGTGELFF
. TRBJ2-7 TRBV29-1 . TGCAGCGTTGGATTTAGGGAGGCTGCCTACGAGCAGTACTTC CSVGFREAAYEQYF